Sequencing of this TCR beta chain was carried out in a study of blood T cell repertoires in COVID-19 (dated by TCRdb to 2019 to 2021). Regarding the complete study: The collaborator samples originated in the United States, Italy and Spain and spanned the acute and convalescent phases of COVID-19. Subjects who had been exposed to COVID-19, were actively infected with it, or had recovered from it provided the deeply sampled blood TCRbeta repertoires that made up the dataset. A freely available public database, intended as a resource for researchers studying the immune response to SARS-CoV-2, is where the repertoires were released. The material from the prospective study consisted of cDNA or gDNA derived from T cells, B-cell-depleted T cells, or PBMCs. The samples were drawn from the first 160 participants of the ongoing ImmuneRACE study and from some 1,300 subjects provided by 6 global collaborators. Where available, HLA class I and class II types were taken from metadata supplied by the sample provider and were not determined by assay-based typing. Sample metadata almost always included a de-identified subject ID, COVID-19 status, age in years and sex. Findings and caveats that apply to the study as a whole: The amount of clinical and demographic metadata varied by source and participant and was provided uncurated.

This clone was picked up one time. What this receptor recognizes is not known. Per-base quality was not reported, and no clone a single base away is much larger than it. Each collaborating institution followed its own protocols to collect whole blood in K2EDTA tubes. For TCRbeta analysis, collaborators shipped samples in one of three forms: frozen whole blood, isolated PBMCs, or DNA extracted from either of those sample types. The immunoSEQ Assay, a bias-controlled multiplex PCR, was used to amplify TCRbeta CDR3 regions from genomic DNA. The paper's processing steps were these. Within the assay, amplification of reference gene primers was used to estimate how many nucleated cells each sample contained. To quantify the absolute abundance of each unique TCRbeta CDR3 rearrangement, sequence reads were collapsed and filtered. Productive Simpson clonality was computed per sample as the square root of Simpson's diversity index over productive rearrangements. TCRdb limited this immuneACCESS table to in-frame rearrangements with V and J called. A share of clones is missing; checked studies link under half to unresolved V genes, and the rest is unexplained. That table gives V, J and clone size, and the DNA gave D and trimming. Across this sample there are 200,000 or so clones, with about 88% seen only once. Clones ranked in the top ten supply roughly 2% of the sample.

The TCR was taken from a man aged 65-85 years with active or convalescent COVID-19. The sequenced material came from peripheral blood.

CDR3 reads: CASSHGQNYGYTF. The DNA sequence is given as TGTGCCAGCAGCCACGGACAGAACTATGGCTACACCTTC. The chain uses TRBV6-5 and TRBJ1-2, and possibly TRBD1, on 6 matching bases. The germline V gene specifies MNHEY as CDR1 and SVGAGI as CDR2. V loses 6 bases of germline sequence and J loses 2 bases, and the interval between the two ends is 10 bases. Reading from cysteine to phenylalanine, the CDR3 counts 13 amino acids. Only the CDR3 part of the read is kept: 39 bases, read in frame from the first base.